Listed below are T cell receptor beta chains from one sample, sequenced in a study of blood T cell repertoires in COVID-19. TCRdb's table, derived via immunoSEQ multiplex PCR, lists solely in-frame clones and lacks some. The data contain about 120,000 clones, over 60% of them singletons. Material for sequencing was peripheral blood. These receptors were obtained from a human donor in a cohort sampled during active COVID-19. CDR3s include the opening cysteine and the closing phenylalanine or tryptophan. The D gene is left open where the match is weak. Some rows mark clone size as missing; the rest say once, few, many or name a class of expanded clone.

clone_size d_call j_call v_call cdr3_nt cdr3_aa
once - TRBJ1-5 TRBV28 TGTGCCAGCAGCCCCGAGGAGACCAATCAGCCCCAGCATTTT CASSPEETNQPQHF
- TRBD2 TRBJ2-7 TRBV27 TGTGCCAGCAGTTTCACTAGCGAATACGAGCAGTACTTC CASSFTSEYEQYF
once - TRBJ1-1 TRBV5-1 TGCGCCAGCAGCTTTTCTCAGGGGTCGGGCACTGAAGCTTTCTTT CASSFSQGSGTEAFF
- - TRBJ1-4 TRBV27 TGTGCCAGCAGTTTAGATTTTCGAATCGCGGAACCAACTAATGAAAAACTGTTTTTT CASSLDFRIAEPTNEKLFF
once TRBD1 TRBJ1-4 TRBV6-1 TGTGCCAGCAGTGAAGGTGGACAGGGATTTACGGGTAATGAAAAACTGTTTTTT CASSEGGQGFTGNEKLFF
- - TRBJ2-1 TRBV27 TGTGCCAGCAGTTCATGGCGGGACGACAATGAGCAGTTCTTC CASSSWRDDNEQFF
- TRBD1 TRBJ2-6 TRBV11-2 TGTGCCAGCAGCCGTGTCACAGGGGTGGGGGCCAACGTCCTGACTTTC CASSRVTGVGANVLTF
- TRBD1 TRBJ1-1 TRBV5-1 TGCGCCAGCAGCACGGGACAGGAAGATGAAGCTTTCTTT CASSTGQEDEAFF
- - TRBJ1-2 TRBV7-3 TGTGCCAGCAGCTTTCAGGGGCCGCCCCTTAACTATGGCTACACCTTC CASSFQGPPLNYGYTF
- TRBD1 TRBJ1-3 TRBV5-1 TGCGCCAGCAGCTTGGCCGGGGACAGGGGGCTGTCTGGAAACACCATATATTTT CASSLAGDRGLSGNTIYF
- TRBD2 TRBJ2-7 TRBV9 TGTGCCAGCAGCGAGACAGCGGGATCATTCGAGCAGTACTTC CASSETAGSFEQYF
- - TRBJ2-7 TRBV12-3/TRBV12-4 TGTGCCAGCAGTTTAGACAGGGTCCACGAGCAGTACTTC CASSLDRVHEQYF
few - TRBJ1-4 TRBV30 TGTGCCTGGAGCGCGCTCGGGTCCTTTAGGGAAAAACTGTTTTTT CAWSALGSFREKLFF
- TRBD2 TRBJ2-7 TRBV13 TGTGCCAGCAGCGGGCTAGCGGGGGGGTCCTTACGTTACGAGCAGTACTTC CASSGLAGGSLRYEQYF
- TRBD2 TRBJ2-7 TRBV28 TGTGCCAGCAGTTCCCCCCCGCTGGCGGGAGTCTATTACGAGCAGTACTTC CASSSPPLAGVYYEQYF
- - TRBJ2-5 TRBV2 TGTGCCAGCAGTGGGGCCAGAGAGACCCAGTACTTC CASSGARETQYF
- TRBD2 TRBJ2-5 TRBV3-1/TRBV3-2 TGTGCCAGCAGCCGGTTGACTAGCCGGGAGACCCAGTACTTC CASSRLTSRETQYF
- TRBD1 TRBJ2-7 TRBV6-5 TGTGCCAGCAGTACGACAGGGGTCCACGAGCAGTACTTC CASSTTGVHEQYF
- - TRBJ1-1 TRBV10-3 TGTGCCACCCGGAATGACATGAACACTGAAGCTTTCTTT CATRNDMNTEAFF
- - TRBJ2-7 TRBV19 TGTGCCAGTAGTGCCCAGGGGCCAAATCCTGTTACCTACGAGCAGTACTTC CASSAQGPNPVTYEQYF
- - TRBJ1-1 TRBV7-8 TGTGCCAGCAGCCCCTCGGACACTGAAGCTTTCTTT CASSPSDTEAFF
- TRBD2 TRBJ2-7 TRBV3-1/TRBV3-2 TGTGCCAGCAGCCAAGATCTAGGGACTAGCAGCCCCGCGTACTTC CASSQDLGTSSPAYF
- - TRBJ2-1 TRBV19 TGTGCCAGTAGGCCCCACGGAGGGGATGAGCAGTTCTTC CASRPHGGDEQFF
- TRBD2 TRBJ2-7 TRBV27 TGTGCCAGCGGAGCGGGGAGCTCCTACGAGCAGTACTTC CASGAGSSYEQYF
once TRBD2 TRBJ2-1 TRBV19 TGTGCCAGTAGTATAGATGCGGGAGGGCAGCAGTTCTTC CASSIDAGGQQFF
few - TRBJ1-1 TRBV27 TGTGCCAGCAGGAACTTGAACACTGAAGCTTTCTTT CASRNLNTEAFF
- TRBD2 TRBJ2-7 TRBV5-4 TGTGCCAGCAGCTTGCTAGCGGGAGGCTCGTACGAGCAGTACTTC CASSLLAGGSYEQYF
- TRBD1 TRBJ1-4 TRBV30 TGTGCCTGGGCTACAGGGGACGGAGAAAAACTGTTTTTT CAWATGDGEKLFF
- - TRBJ2-2 TRBV27 TGTGCCAGCACCACGGGGGAACGGACCACCGGGGAGCTGTTTTTT CASTTGERTTGELFF
- - TRBJ2-3 TRBV10-2 TGCGCCAGCAGATCCCTTAGCACAGATACGCAGTATTTT CASRSLSTDTQYF
- - TRBJ1-2 TRBV18 TGTGCCAGCTCACCCACAGGACCCAGCGATGGCTACACCTTC CASSPTGPSDGYTF
- TRBD2 TRBJ2-2 TRBV2 TGTGCCAGCGACCGCCCCCCTAGCGGGAGAGGCGAGGTCAGAGGGGGGACCGGGGAGCTGTTTTTT CASDRPPSGRGEVRGGTGELFF
- - TRBJ1-2 TRBV27 TGTGCCAGCAGTTTAGGGGGGAGCTATGGCTACACCTTC CASSLGGSYGYTF
few TRBD1 TRBJ2-7 TRBV19 TGTGCCAGTACCAGGGGGCCCGAACTCTACGAGCAGTACTTC CASTRGPELYEQYF
- - TRBJ1-5 TRBV27 TGTGCCAGCAGTCCCCGGGGGCCCCAGCATTTT CASSPRGPQHF
- - TRBJ2-7 TRBV2 TGTGCCAGCAGTGAAATCGGCAGGAACTCCTACGAGCAGTACTTC CASSEIGRNSYEQYF
- TRBD1 TRBJ2-2 TRBV9 TGTGCCAGCAGCCAAGGGGGCCCCAGGACCGGGGAGCTGTTTTTT CASSQGGPRTGELFF
- TRBD1 TRBJ1-2 TRBV27 TGTGCCAGCAGTCCACGACAGGGCTCCTATGGCTACACCTTC CASSPRQGSYGYTF
- - TRBJ1-5 TRBV6-1 TGTGCCAGCAGTGATGCACCCTATAGCAATCAGCCCCAGCATTTT CASSDAPYSNQPQHF
- TRBD1 TRBJ1-5 TRBV19 TGTGCCAGTAGTCCGAGATACAGGGGTACTAATCAGCCCCAGCATTTT CASSPRYRGTNQPQHF